This T cell receptor (beta chain) was observed in a study of shared T cell receptors in the human thymus (dated by TCRdb to the early 2020s). Describing the broader study: The study investigated the way shared, self-reactive T-cell receptor alpha chains are produced in the human thymus.

From a lookup of the germline V gene, CDR1 and CDR2 are SGHVS and FQNEAQ. The CDR3 runs 17 residues from the cysteine to the phenylalanine. The DNA shown is the 51-base CDR3, in frame from base 1. V lost 2 bases and J lost 4 bases; the stretch between them is 21 bases long. With respect to this clone: Which antigen it targets is not known. Per-nucleotide qualities are absent, and no much larger clonotype sits a single base away.

To prepare the library, the immunoSEQ multiplex PCR assay was applied. In its TCRdb copy, this immuneACCESS table keeps in-frame sequences only and misses some clones. Where compared with another copy, unresolved V genes explain less than half of these, and the others have no known cause. In this sample the table shows around 340,000 clones, more than 85% of which occur a single time. Of the sample, approximately 0.02% is held by the ten largest clones. The TCR was taken from a human donor. The sequenced sample consisted of thymocytes. The receptor chain draws on TRBV7-8 and TRBJ2-7; TRBD1 is perhaps the D gene, given 5 matching bases. The CDR3 here reads CASSLRGPRGRRYEQYF. The base sequence is TGTGCCAGCAGCTTAAGGGGTCCGAGAGGACGTCGTTACGAGCAGTACTTC.